The sequence of this T cell receptor (beta chain) was determined in a study of blood T cell repertoires in COVID-19. This clone was counted a single time. Looked up from germline, CDR1 is SGHNT and CDR2 is YYREEE (reference sequence). The CDR3 has 15 residues. V gave up 4 bases and J gave up 5 bases; unmatched junction bases: 6. Only in-frame clones appear in the TCRdb table, and some are missing; sequencing was by immunoSEQ multiplex PCR. The sample lists approximately 140,000 clones; approximately 90% were seen once. This chain uses TRBV5-4 with TRBJ2-5; the match to TRBD2 covers 12 bases. The TCR was taken from a human donor in a cohort sampled during active COVID-19. Sequenced: peripheral blood. In nucleotides, the CDR3 is TGTGCCAGCAGCCGACTAGCGGGGGAGGGGGAGACCCAGTACTTC. Protein sequence: CASSRLAGEGETQYF.